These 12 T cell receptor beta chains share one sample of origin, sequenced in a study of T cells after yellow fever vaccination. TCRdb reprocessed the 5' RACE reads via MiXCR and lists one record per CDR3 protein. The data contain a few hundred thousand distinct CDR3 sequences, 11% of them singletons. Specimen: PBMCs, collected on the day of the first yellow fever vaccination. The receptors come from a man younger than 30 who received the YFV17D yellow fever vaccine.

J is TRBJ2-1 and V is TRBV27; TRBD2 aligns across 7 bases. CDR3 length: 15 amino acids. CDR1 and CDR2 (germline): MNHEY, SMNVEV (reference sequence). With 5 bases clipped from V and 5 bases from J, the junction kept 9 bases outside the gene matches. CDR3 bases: TGTGCCAGCAGTCACTGGACTAGAAGGGACAATGAGCAGTTCTTC. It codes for CASSHWTRRDNEQFF.

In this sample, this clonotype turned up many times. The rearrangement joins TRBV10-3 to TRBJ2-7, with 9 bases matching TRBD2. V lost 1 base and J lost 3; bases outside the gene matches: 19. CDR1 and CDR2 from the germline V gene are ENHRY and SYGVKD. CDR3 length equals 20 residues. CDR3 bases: TGTGCCATCAGTGAGTTTGGGGACGGCGGGGGGGCCTTTGATGTCTACGAGCAGTACTTC. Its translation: CAISEFGDGGGAFDVYEQYF.

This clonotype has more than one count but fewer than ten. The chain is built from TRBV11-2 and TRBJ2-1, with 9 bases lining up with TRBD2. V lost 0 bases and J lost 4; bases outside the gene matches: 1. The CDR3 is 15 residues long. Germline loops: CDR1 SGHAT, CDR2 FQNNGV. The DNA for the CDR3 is TGTGCCAGCAGCTTAGATCTAGCGGGGTACAATGAGCAGTTCTTC. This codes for CASSLDLAGYNEQFF.

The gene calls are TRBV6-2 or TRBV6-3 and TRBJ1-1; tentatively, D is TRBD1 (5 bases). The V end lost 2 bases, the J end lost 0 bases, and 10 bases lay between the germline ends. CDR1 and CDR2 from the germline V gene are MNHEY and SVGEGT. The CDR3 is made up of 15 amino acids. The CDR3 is CASSYTEGLNTEAFF. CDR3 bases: TGTGCCAGCAGTTACACCGAGGGGTTGAACACTGAAGCTTTCTTT.

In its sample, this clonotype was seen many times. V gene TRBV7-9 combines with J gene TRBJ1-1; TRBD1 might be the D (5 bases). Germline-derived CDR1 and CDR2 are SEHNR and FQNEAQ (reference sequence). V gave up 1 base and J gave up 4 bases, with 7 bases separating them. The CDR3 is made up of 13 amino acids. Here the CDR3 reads CASSLEGSTEAFF. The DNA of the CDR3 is TGTGCCAGCAGCTTAGAGGGGAGCACTGAAGCTTTCTTT.

The DNA of the CDR3 is TGTGCCAGCAGCGCCAAGAAGGGGCCGGCAAGCTCCTACAATGAGCAGTTCTTC. Protein sequence: CASSAKKGPASSYNEQFF. The J gene is TRBJ2-1, the V gene TRBV11-2, with TRBD1 as a possible D gene (5 bases). From germline, CDR1 is SGHAT and CDR2 FQNNGV. This CDR3 is built from 18 residues. V was pared by 5 bases and J by 0 bases, with 20 bases between.

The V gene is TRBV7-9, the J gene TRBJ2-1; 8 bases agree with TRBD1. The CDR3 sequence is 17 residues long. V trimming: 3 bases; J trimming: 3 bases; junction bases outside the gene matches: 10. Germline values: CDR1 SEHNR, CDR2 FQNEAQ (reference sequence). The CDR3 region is CASSFPRQGLFYNEQFF. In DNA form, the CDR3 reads TGTGCCAGCAGCTTCCCAAGACAGGGGCTGTTCTACAATGAGCAGTTCTTC. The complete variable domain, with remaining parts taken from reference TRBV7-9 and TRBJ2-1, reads DTGVSQNPRHKITKRGQNVTFRCDPISEHNRLYWYRQTLGQGPEFLTYFQNEAQLEKSRLLSDRFSAERPKGSFSTLEIQRTEQGDSAMYLCASSFPRQGLFYNEQFFGPGTRLTVL.

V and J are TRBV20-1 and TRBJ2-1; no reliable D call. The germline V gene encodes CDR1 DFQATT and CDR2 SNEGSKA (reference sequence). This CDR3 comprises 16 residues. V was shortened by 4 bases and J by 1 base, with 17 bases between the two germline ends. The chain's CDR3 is CSATSALGLSYNEQFF. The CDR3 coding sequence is TGCAGTGCTACGTCCGCGTTAGGCCTGTCCTACAATGAGCAGTTCTTC.

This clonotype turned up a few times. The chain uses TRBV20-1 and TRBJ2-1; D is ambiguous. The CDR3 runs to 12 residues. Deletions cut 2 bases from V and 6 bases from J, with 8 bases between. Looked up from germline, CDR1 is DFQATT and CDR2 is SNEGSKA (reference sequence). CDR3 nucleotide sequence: TGCAGTGCTAGATCCGGGCTCAATGAGCAGTTCTTC. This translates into CSARSGLNEQFF.

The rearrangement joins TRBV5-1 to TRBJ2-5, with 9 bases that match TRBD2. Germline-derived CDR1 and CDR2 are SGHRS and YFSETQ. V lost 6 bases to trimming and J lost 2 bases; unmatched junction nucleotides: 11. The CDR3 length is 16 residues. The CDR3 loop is CASNPSPTSGQETQYF. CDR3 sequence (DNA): TGCGCCAGCAACCCCTCCCCGACTAGCGGTCAAGAGACCCAGTACTTC.

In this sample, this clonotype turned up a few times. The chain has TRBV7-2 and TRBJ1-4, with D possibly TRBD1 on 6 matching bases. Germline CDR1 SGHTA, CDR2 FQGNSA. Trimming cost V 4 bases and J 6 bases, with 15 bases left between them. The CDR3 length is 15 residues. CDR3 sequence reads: CASSSDRGPYEKLFF. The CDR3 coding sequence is TGTGCCAGCAGCTCGGACCGGGGGCCCTATGAAAAACTGTTTTTT.

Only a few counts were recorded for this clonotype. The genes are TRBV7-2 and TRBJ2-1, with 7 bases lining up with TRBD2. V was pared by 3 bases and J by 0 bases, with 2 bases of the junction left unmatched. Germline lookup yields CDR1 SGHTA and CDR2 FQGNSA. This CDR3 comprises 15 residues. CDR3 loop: CASSFLADSYNEQFF. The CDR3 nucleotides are TGTGCCAGCAGCTTCCTAGCGGACTCCTACAATGAGCAGTTCTTC.